This T cell receptor (beta chain) was captured in a study of blood T cell repertoires in COVID-19. Study summary: There were acute and convalescent COVID-19 samples, and they came from the United States, Italy and Spain.

The table came from immunoSEQ multiplex PCR; TCRdb's copy has only in-frame clones and leaves some out. Among 70,000 or so clones listed, roughly three quarters were seen once. The CDR3 runs to 14 residues. Germline CDR1 is MDHEN and CDR2 is SYDVKM. V was clipped by 5 bases and J by 4 bases; unmatched bases: 6. This clone was found once. Sequencing used peripheral blood. This clonotype was obtained from a man between 65 and 80 years old with acute or convalescent COVID-19. This rearrangement joins TRBV28 to TRBJ1-1, with 8 nucleotides matching TRBD1. CDR3 residues: CASSGTGGGTEAFF. The CDR3, as DNA: TGTGCCAGCAGTGGCACAGGGGGAGGCACTGAAGCTTTCTTT.